The next 29 T cell receptor beta chains were all read from a single sample in a study of neurological immune-mediated disorders. Using its own MiXCR run on the 5' RACE reads, TCRdb lists one record per CDR3 protein. There are 35,000 or so distinct CDR3 sequences in the sample; roughly 3.1% occur only once, and around 7.7% lies in the top ten. The time point was: longitudinal time-point 1 (baseline). Sequencing used PBMCs. The receptors derive from a woman aged 55-69 years with multiple sclerosis.

Many counts were recorded for this clonotype. The CDR3 loop is CASSSGAVQYF. CDR3 DNA sequence: TGTGCCAGTAGTAGCGGTGCGGTGCAGTACTTC. This sequence joins TRBV19 and TRBJ2-7; D not certain. Between the trimmed V and J ends, which lost 4 bases and 9 bases, there was a span of 10 bases. CDR1 is LNHDA and CDR2 is SQIVND in the germline V gene (reference sequence). The CDR3 runs 11 residues.

This clonotype was picked up many times. The chain carries TRBV30 and TRBJ1-1; D remains ambiguous. Germline assignment: CDR1 GTSNPN and CDR2 SVGIG (reference sequence). This CDR3 spans 15 amino acids. V was shortened by 0 bases and J by 1 base, with 12 bases between the two germline ends. In DNA, the CDR3 is TGTGCCTGGAGTGTACCTCGAGGGAGGAACACTGAAGCTTTCTTT. Translation gives CAWSVPRGRNTEAFF. Filled out from reference TRBV30 and TRBJ1-1, the complete variable domain reads SQTIHQWPATLVQPVGSPLSLECTVEGTSNPNLYWYRQAAGRGLQLLFYSVGIGQISSEVPQNLSASRPQDRQFILSSKKLLLSDSGFYLCAWSVPRGRNTEAFFGQGTRLTVV.

This clonotype has a count of ten or more. The rearrangement joins TRBV20-1 to TRBJ2-5; D is perhaps TRBD1 (5 bases). CDR1 and CDR2 (germline): DFQATT, SNEGSKA (reference sequence). CDR3 size: 11 residues. The V and J ends lost 8 bases and 5 bases respectively, with 12 bases between them. The CDR3 DNA reads TGCAGTTTGGGCAGGGTTGAGACCCAGTACTTC. Translation gives CSLGRVETQYF.

This clonotype was recorded many times. The rearrangement uses TRBV12-3 or TRBV12-4 and TRBJ2-7; D not certain. V lost 3 bases and J lost 6, with 6 bases in between. The length of the CDR3 is 11 residues. CDR3 in DNA: TGTGCCAGCAGTTTGCCCGGCGAGCAGTACTTC. This gives the protein CASSLPGEQYF.

Ten or more counts support this clonotype. The CDR3 loop is CASRATASAQYF. The CDR3 DNA reads as TGTGCCAGCAGAGCCACAGCATCCGCCCAGTACTTC. The V and J genes are TRBV27 and TRBJ2-5; D gene uncertain. Germline assignment: CDR1 MNHEY and CDR2 SMNVEV (reference sequence). Trimming left V 6 bases short and J 9 bases short, with 14 bases between. The length of the CDR3 is 12 residues.

This clonotype was seen repeatedly, ten times or more. This chain uses TRBV5-1 with TRBJ1-5; 7 positions match TRBD1. The CDR3 length is 15 residues. Germline V gene lookup returns CDR1 SGHRS and CDR2 YFSETQ. J was trimmed by 6 bases and V by 4 bases; bases with no gene match: 10. CDR3 coding DNA: TGCGCCAGCAGCCAGACAGGGCGGTCGGGTCAGCCCCAGCATTTT. The encoded protein is CASSQTGRSGQPQHF.

This clonotype was found many times. This chain connects TRBV5-1 to TRBJ1-1; no firm D call. In germline, CDR1 is SGHRS, CDR2 YFSETQ. This CDR3 has 14 residues. Trimming left V 2 bases short and J 1 base short, with 9 bases between. The CDR3 nucleotides are TGCGCCAGCAGCTTAAGGGAGGGGAACACTGAAGCTTTCTTT. Translated: CASSLREGNTEAFF. The variable domain in full, completed from reference TRBV5-1 and TRBJ1-1, reads KAGVTQTPRYLIKTRGQQVTLSCSPISGHRSVSWYQQTPGQGLQFLFEYFSETQRNKGNFPGRFSGRQFSNSRSEMNVSTLELGDSALYLCASSLREGNTEAFFGQGTRLTVV.

This clonotype occurred many times. J is TRBJ2-1 and V is TRBV28; D gene unclear. CDR1 and CDR2 from the germline V gene are MDHEN and SYDVKM. V was shortened by 2 bases and J by 0 bases, with 14 bases between the two germline ends. The length of the CDR3 is 17 residues. The CDR3 protein is CASSLSSSPSSYNEQFF. CDR3 nucleotide sequence: TGTGCCAGCAGTTTAAGTTCCAGCCCGAGCTCCTACAATGAGCAGTTCTTC.

This clonotype was recorded at least ten times. J is TRBJ1-5 and V is TRBV12-3 or TRBV12-4, with D possibly matching TRBD1 (5 bases). The V end was cut by 2 bases, the J end by 0 bases, with 8 bases between. The CDR3 is 15 residues long. CDR3 residues: CASSLSGASNQPQHF. As DNA, the CDR3 is TGTGCCAGCAGTTTATCCGGGGCTAGCAATCAGCCCCAGCATTTT.

This clonotype was seen repeatedly, ten times or more. The chain combines TRBV5-1 with TRBJ2-6; D remains ambiguous. CDR3 length: 17 amino acids. CDR1 SGHRS and CDR2 YFSETQ come from the germline V gene. V lost 0 bases and J lost 0, with 10 bases in between. The CDR3 loop reads CASSLGGNPSGANVLTF. In nucleotides, the CDR3 is TGCGCCAGCAGCTTGGGAGGAAACCCCTCTGGGGCCAACGTCCTGACTTTC.

This clonotype was detected ten times or more. The gene calls are TRBV5-1 and TRBJ2-7; 7 bases align to TRBD2. V lost 0 bases to trimming and J lost 6 bases; unmatched junction nucleotides: 12. The CDR3 length is 16 residues. Germline lookup yields CDR1 SGHRS and CDR2 YFSETQ. Written as DNA, the CDR3 is TGCGCCAGCAGCTTGGTATCAGGGAGGGCCTGGGGCGAGCAGTACTTC. Its translation is CASSLVSGRAWGEQYF.

This clonotype was counted at least ten times. The chain has TRBV7-8 and TRBJ1-1; D remains ambiguous. The CDR3 is 15 amino acids. Looked up from germline, CDR1 is SGHVS and CDR2 is FQNEAQ. V was trimmed by 1 base and J by 4 bases, leaving 13 bases between them. CDR3 amino acids: CASSLGGSTSTEAFF. The CDR3 nucleotides read TGTGCCAGCAGCTTAGGAGGGAGCACCTCCACTGAAGCTTTCTTT.

On this clonotype itself: A much larger clonotype is one base distant, so this may be a read error. In this CDR3 the conserved last residue, phenylalanine or tryptophan, is missing, so a read error is likely. CDR3 sequence reads: CSARATAQETQYC. In DNA form, the CDR3 reads TGCAGTGCTAGGGCGACAGCACAAGAGACCCAGTACTGC. The chain combines TRBV20-1 with TRBJ2-5, with a possible D match to TRBD1 (5 bases). The CDR3 spans 13 residues. CDR1 is DFQATT and CDR2 is SNEGSKA in the germline V gene (reference sequence). The V gene lost 3 bases and the J gene lost 2 bases, with 10 bases spanning the gap.

This clonotype has a count of ten or more. The chain recombines TRBV25-1 with TRBJ1-4, with D perhaps matching TRBD1 (5 bases). Germline V gene data show CDR1 as MGHDK and CDR2 as SYGVNS. The CDR3 runs to 14 residues. V gave up 7 bases and J gave up 10 bases, with 19 bases separating them. CDR3 bases: TGTGCCAGCATTGGGCAGGGAGCACTCGGAAAACTGTTTTTT. Encoded protein: CASIGQGALGKLFF.

CDR3 residues: CASRRPGVDSPLHF. CDR3 DNA: TGTGCCAGCAGGCGTCCAGGGGTCGATTCACCCCTCCACTTT. The rearrangement links TRBV4-2 to TRBJ1-6; the D gene is possibly TRBD1 (6 bases). Between the trimmed V and J ends, which lost 6 bases and 8 bases, there was a span of 14 bases. The V gene's germline CDR1 is LGHNA and CDR2 YNFKEQ. The CDR3 is 14 residues long.

This clonotype was recorded at least ten times. The chain recombines TRBV7-6 with TRBJ1-3, with D possibly being TRBD1 (6 bases). The V gene lost 2 bases and the J gene lost 4 bases, with 15 bases spanning the gap. The germline V gene has CDR1 SGHVS and CDR2 FNYEAQ. There are 16 residues in the CDR3. The CDR3 sequence: CASSLSGGPGGNTIYF. In nucleotides, the CDR3 is TGTGCCAGCAGCTTAAGCGGGGGGCCCGGCGGAAACACCATATATTTT. Combining the CDR3 with reference TRBV7-6 and TRBJ1-3 gives the whole variable domain GAGVSQSPRYKVTKRGQDVALRCDPISGHVSLYWYRQALGQGPEFLTYFNYEAQQDKSGLPNDRFSAERPEGSISTLTIQRTEQRDSAMYRCASSLSGGPGGNTIYFGEGSWLTVV.

The sample holds many counts of this clonotype. V is TRBV25-1 and J is TRBJ2-6; the D gene is possibly TRBD2 (7 bases). Trimming removed 7 bases from V and 0 bases from J, with 10 bases in between. Germline values: CDR1 MGHDK, CDR2 SYGVNS. The CDR3 is made up of 15 amino acids. CDR3 amino acids: CASTRGASGANVLTF. CDR3 nucleotides: TGTGCCAGCACTCGGGGGGCCTCTGGGGCCAACGTCCTGACTTTC.

This clonotype showed up many times. A single base separates this from a much larger clone, so it may be a read error. The rearrangement uses TRBV4-1 and TRBJ1-3, with TRBD1 as a possible D gene (5 bases). Germline V gives CDR1 MGHRA, CDR2 YSYEKL. The CDR3 has 13 residues. V lost 1 base and J 10 bases, leaving 11 bases between the germline ends. Here the CDR3 reads CASSQVQVETIYF. CDR3 DNA: TGCGCCAGCAGCCAAGTACAGGTGGAAACCATATATTTT.

At least ten counts were recorded for this clonotype. The chain carries TRBV6-1 and TRBJ2-5; the match to TRBD1 covers 11 bases. Germline V lookup: CDR1 MNHNS, CDR2 SASEGT. The CDR3 sequence is 19 residues long. J lost 1 base, V lost 4 bases, and 14 bases had no gene match. The CDR3 bases are TGTGCCAGCAGTGCCCCCAGGGACAGGGGGATTAGCAGCCAAGAGACCCAGTACTTC. It codes for CASSAPRDRGISSQETQYF.

This rearrangement joins TRBV3-1 to TRBJ2-4; a weak D match, TRBD2 (5 bases). Germline CDR1 and CDR2: LGHDT and YNNKEL (reference sequence). The CDR3 extends over 13 amino acids. Trimming took 5 bases from V and 3 from J, leaving 8 bases between them. The CDR3 protein is CASSWGVKNIQYF. The CDR3 bases are TGTGCCAGCAGCTGGGGAGTCAAAAACATTCAGTACTTC.

This clonotype was seen at least ten times. The CDR3 coding sequence is TGTGCCAGCAGTCCCGCGGGAGCCGGACTCTACGAGCAGTACTTC. As protein: CASSPAGAGLYEQYF. The chain is built from TRBV28 and TRBJ2-7; the match to TRBD2 covers 7 bases. The germline V gene has CDR1 MDHEN and CDR2 SYDVKM. Germline trimming cut 5 bases from V and 3 bases from J; bases unmatched to any gene: 10. The CDR3 covers 15 residues.

This clonotype was counted many times. This sequence joins TRBV20-1 and TRBJ2-1; 7 positions agree with TRBD1. The CDR3 is 15 residues long. Trimming removed 0 bases from V and 3 bases from J; junction bases left unmatched: 5. CDR1 DFQATT and CDR2 SNEGSKA come from the germline V gene (reference sequence). The CDR3 DNA reads TGCAGTGCTAGAGATCTCCGACAGGGCTACAATGAGCAGTTCTTC. It is translated as CSARDLRQGYNEQFF.

This clonotype was counted a few times. The chain links TRBV29-1 to TRBJ2-7; the D is unclear. Trimming took off 7 bases at V and 4 bases at J, with 14 bases between the two ends. Germline V gene sequence: CDR1 SQVTM, CDR2 ANQGSEA. This CDR3 has 12 amino acids. The CDR3 nucleotides are TGCAGCGACCCGGGTCCCTGGTACGAGCAGTACTTC. Protein: CSDPGPWYEQYF.

This clonotype was picked up a small number of times. This may arise from a read error, as a much more abundant clone is one base away. This rearrangement joins TRBV30 to TRBJ2-6; D may match TRBD1 or TRBD2 (6 bases each). This CDR3 spans 17 amino acids. Germline V gene lookup returns CDR1 GTSNPN and CDR2 SVGIG (reference sequence). CDR3 sequence (DNA): TGTGCCTGGAGTATAGCAGGGGCGGGGCGTGGGGTCAACGTCCTGACTTTC. Its protein product is CAWSIAGAGRGVNVLTF.

This clonotype was counted many times. The chain combines TRBV20-1 with TRBJ2-7; D not certain. CDR1 and CDR2 (germline): DFQATT, SNEGSKA (reference sequence). Trimming stripped 1 base from V and 4 bases from J, with 8 bases between. This CDR3 spans 12 amino acids. In nucleotides, the CDR3 is TGCAGTGCTAGAGTGCAAGGTTACGAGCAGTACTTC. Its protein is CSARVQGYEQYF.

This clonotype has ten or more counts. V usage is TRBV14 and J usage is TRBJ2-5; D not certain. The V and J ends lost 4 bases and 4 bases respectively, with 10 bases between them. Per germline, CDR1 SGHDN and CDR2 FVKESK. The CDR3 length is 13 residues. This CDR3 reads CASSPQLGETQYF. DNA for the CDR3: TGTGCCAGCAGCCCCCAGCTCGGAGAGACCCAGTACTTC.

The sample holds many counts of this clonotype. The chain links TRBV5-4 to TRBJ2-4, with a tentative D call TRBD1 (6 bases). Between the trimmed V and J ends, which lost 4 bases and 9 bases, there was a span of 14 bases. In germline, CDR1 is SGHNT, CDR2 YYREEE (reference sequence). This CDR3 comprises 13 residues. Here the CDR3 reads CASSVNRDTIQYF. As DNA, the CDR3 is TGTGCCAGCAGCGTAAACAGGGATACCATTCAGTACTTC.

Many counts were recorded for this clonotype. This chain links TRBV3-1 with TRBJ1-2, with D hard to call. The V gene's germline CDR1 is LGHDT and CDR2 YNNKEL (reference sequence). This CDR3 contains 13 residues. V lost 1 base to trimming and J lost 2 bases, with 5 bases between them. The CDR3 DNA sequence: TGTGCCAGCAGCCAAGCACCAAACTATGGCTACACCTTC. Translated, it gives CASSQAPNYGYTF.

As to this clonotype: Since a much larger clone is just one base distant, this may be a read error. Here the CDR3 omits its conserved ending phenylalanine or tryptophan, so a read error is the likely source. V and J are TRBV20-1 and TRBJ2-5, with D unclear. V was pared by 0 bases and J by 5 bases, with 10 bases between. Germline CDR1 and CDR2: DFQATT and SNEGSKA (reference sequence). This CDR3 has 13 amino acids. The CDR3 here is CSARDGNAETQYI. CDR3 coding DNA: TGCAGTGCTAGAGACGGAAACGCGGAGACCCAGTACATC.